These 25 T cell receptor beta chains came from one sample sequenced in a study of blood T cell repertoires in COVID-19. Only in-frame clones appear in the TCRdb table, and some are missing; sequencing was by immunoSEQ multiplex PCR. The sample yields some 120,000 clones, around 86% seen once. The sequenced sample consisted of PBMCs or T cells enriched from blood (not recorded which). The receptors come from a man between 25 and 39 years old who had recovered from COVID-19.

The chain combines TRBV7-9 with TRBJ2-3; the D gene is possibly TRBD2 (6 bases). The V end was cut by 2 bases, the J end by 0 bases, with 9 bases between. This CDR3 contains 15 residues. Germline lookup yields CDR1 SEHNR and CDR2 FQNEAQ (reference sequence). In DNA form, the CDR3 reads TGTGCCAGCAGCTTAAGGACTACCAGCACAGATACGCAGTATTTT. Translation: CASSLRTTSTDTQYF.

The chain joins TRBV10-3 to TRBJ1-2; 7 bases fit TRBD1. Germline trimming cut 2 bases from V and 6 bases from J; bases unmatched to any gene: 12. The CDR3 sequence is 16 residues long. CDR1 and CDR2 from the germline V gene are ENHRY and SYGVKD. CDR3 in DNA: TGTGCCATCAGTGAGACCCGACAGGGAGAGGGTGATGGCTACACCTTC. Encoded protein: CAISETRQGEGDGYTF.

The chain recombines TRBV4-1 with TRBJ1-4; D is undetermined. CDR3 size: 16 residues. V dropped 6 bases and J dropped 4 bases, with 18 bases sitting between them. Germline CDR1 is MGHRA and CDR2 is YSYEKL. The CDR3 loop reads CASSSRSGLDNEKLFF. The CDR3 DNA is TGCGCCAGCAGTTCTAGGTCCGGGTTGGATAATGAAAAACTGTTTTTT.

The genes are TRBV28 and TRBJ2-3; 7 bases fit TRBD2. CDR1 and CDR2 (germline): MDHEN, SYDVKM. The CDR3 extends over 14 amino acids. V gave up 3 bases and J gave up 4 bases; unmatched junction bases: 4. Written as DNA, the CDR3 is TGTGCCAGCAGTTTGGAGGGGAGGGCAGATACGCAGTATTTT. Translated, it gives CASSLEGRADTQYF.

The J gene is TRBJ2-2, the V gene TRBV18; D uncertain. The CDR3 runs 12 residues. V lost 3 bases to trimming and J lost 3 bases, with 2 bases between them. Germline CDR1 is KGHSH and CDR2 is LQKENI. CDR3 sequence reads: CASSPYTGELFF. The CDR3 DNA is TGTGCCAGCTCACCCTACACCGGGGAGCTGTTTTTT. Full variable domain (missing parts from reference TRBV18 and TRBJ2-2): NAGVMQNPRHLVRRRGQEARLRCSPMKGHSHVYWYRQLPEEGLKFMVYLQKENIIDESGMPKERFSAEFPKEGPSILRIQQVVRGDSAAYFCASSPYTGELFFGEGSRLTVL.

The rearrangement uses TRBV4-2 and TRBJ1-1; possibly TRBD1 for D (5 bases). Trimming stripped 4 bases from V and 6 bases from J, with 12 bases between. This CDR3 has 13 amino acids. Germline lookup yields CDR1 LGHNA and CDR2 YNFKEQ. The CDR3, as DNA: TGTGCCAGCAGCCGGCTGGGGCAGGCTGAAGCTTTCTTT. It yields the protein CASSRLGQAEAFF.

V and J are TRBV29-1 and TRBJ2-1; D is unresolved. V was cut by 2 bases and J by 4 bases, with 9 bases left in between. From germline, CDR1 is SQVTM and CDR2 ANQGSEA. The CDR3 loop spans 13 amino acids. The CDR3 bases are TGCAGCGTTGAAAGCGCGGCTTACAATGAGCAGTTCTTC. It yields the protein CSVESAAYNEQFF.

The chain employs TRBV19 and TRBJ1-4; D uncertain. Deletions cut 1 base from V and 5 bases from J, with 11 bases between. This CDR3 is 15 amino acids long. Germline-derived CDR1 and CDR2 are LNHDA and SQIVND (reference sequence). CDR3 in DNA: TGTGCCAGTAGTATAGCGGGGTTCGAGAATGAAAAACTGTTTTTT. Amino acid sequence: CASSIAGFENEKLFF.

V is TRBV12-3 or TRBV12-4 and J is TRBJ1-2, with 8 bases matching TRBD1. This CDR3 comprises 13 residues. After removal of 5 bases from V and 8 bases from J, the junction contained 7 bases not matched to a gene. The CDR3 sequence: CASSLGTGRGYTF. CDR3 sequence (DNA): TGTGCCAGCAGTCTGGGGACAGGCCGGGGCTACACCTTC.

The chain uses TRBV2 and TRBJ1-1; D is perhaps TRBD1 (5 bases). The CDR3 runs to 14 residues. Germline V gene data show CDR1 as SNHLY and CDR2 as FYNNEI. Trimming took off 4 bases at V and 5 bases at J, with 14 bases between the two ends. The CDR3 reads CASSGRAGWTEAFF. The CDR3 coding sequence is TGTGCCAGCAGTGGCAGGGCAGGTTGGACTGAAGCTTTCTTT.

V gene TRBV6-5 combines with J gene TRBJ2-5; 8 bases fit TRBD1. The CDR3 contains 13 residues. Looked up from germline, CDR1 is MNHEY and CDR2 is SVGAGI. Trimming cost V 6 bases and J 3 bases; bases outside gene matches: 3. The CDR3 reads CASRTGGKETQYF. CDR3 bases: TGTGCCAGCAGAACAGGGGGGAAAGAGACCCAGTACTTC.

This chain uses TRBV4-1 with TRBJ1-4; D possibly corresponds to TRBD1 (5 bases). This CDR3 is built from 15 residues. Trimming pared 4 bases from V and 7 bases from J, leaving 16 bases between. Germline V gene data show CDR1 as MGHRA and CDR2 as YSYEKL. CDR3 loop: CASSLSQEEGEKLFF. CDR3 nucleotide sequence: TGCGCCAGCAGCCTTTCACAGGAGGAGGGTGAAAAACTGTTTTTT.

The CDR3 here is CASSVGVWAGGPSDEQYF. The CDR3 DNA reads as TGTGCCAGCAGCGTAGGAGTCTGGGCGGGAGGGCCTTCGGACGAGCAGTACTTC. The genes are TRBV9 and TRBJ2-7, with 9 nucleotides matching TRBD2. The germline V gene has CDR1 SGDLS and CDR2 YYNGEE. V shed 0 bases, J shed 5 bases, and the junction held 15 bases outside the gene matches. The CDR3 runs to 18 residues.

V is TRBV12-3 or TRBV12-4 and J is TRBJ1-2; D is ambiguous. V dropped 6 bases and J dropped 5 bases, with 13 bases sitting between them. CDR3 length: 13 residues. CDR3 bases: TGTGCCAGCAGCCGAGGGCCGGGATATGGCTACACCTTC. It translates to CASSRGPGYGYTF.

The V call is TRBV15, the J call TRBJ2-5; 12 bases map to TRBD2. Germline CDR1 and CDR2: LNHNV and YYDKDF (reference sequence). Unmatched junction bases numbered 7, after V lost 3 bases and J lost 5 bases. CDR3 length equals 16 residues. DNA of the CDR3: TGTGCCACCAGCAGTGCTAGCGGGGGGGCCAGGGAGACCCAGTACTTC. Residues: CATSSASGGARETQYF. Based on the CDR3 plus reference TRBV15 and TRBJ2-5, the full variable domain is DAMVIQNPRYQVTQFGKPVTLSCSQTLNHNVMYWYQQKSSQAPKLLFHYYDKDFNNEADTPDNFQSRRPNTSFCFLDIRSPGLGDTAMYLCATSSASGGARETQYFGPGTRLLVL.

V usage is TRBV4-1 and J usage is TRBJ2-2; D might be TRBD1 (5 bases). Germline loops: CDR1 MGHRA, CDR2 YSYEKL. The CDR3 is made up of 18 amino acids. The V and J ends lost 0 bases and 1 base respectively, with 15 bases between them. The CDR3 coding sequence is TGCGCCAGCAGCCAAGAGAATCCAAGGACAAAGAACACCGGGGAGCTGTTTTTT. Translating gives CASSQENPRTKNTGELFF.

This clone was detected a few times. V usage is TRBV10-1 and J usage is TRBJ2-5, with 9 bases lining up with TRBD2. Looked up from germline, CDR1 is WNHNN and CDR2 is SYGVQD (reference sequence). There are 15 residues in the CDR3. After removal of 3 bases from V and 3 bases from J, the junction contained 5 bases not matched to a gene. This chain's CDR3 is CASSDGAGGKETQYF. The CDR3 DNA follows: TGCGCCAGCAGTGACGGAGCGGGGGGTAAAGAGACCCAGTACTTC.

This clone has just a few counts. V usage is TRBV5-4 and J usage is TRBJ1-6; D unclear. Germline V lookup: CDR1 SGHNT, CDR2 YYREEE (reference sequence). The CDR3 length is 14 residues. Trimming removed 5 bases at V and 0 bases at J, with 6 bases between. The CDR3 DNA is TGTGCCAGCAGTGGGAGCTCCTATAATTCACCCCTCCACTTT. Translated: CASSGSSYNSPLHF.

The chain is built from TRBV20-1 and TRBJ2-5; no definite D call. With 2 bases removed from V and 3 bases from J, the gap between germline ends came to 4 bases. The CDR3 consists of 11 residues. The germline V gene encodes CDR1 DFQATT and CDR2 SNEGSKA (reference sequence). CDR3 residues: CSARIEETQYF. Written as DNA, the CDR3 is TGCAGTGCTAGAATAGAAGAGACCCAGTACTTC.

The J gene is TRBJ1-3, the V gene TRBV5-6; no firm D call. Trimming stripped 0 bases from V and 2 bases from J, with 12 bases between. Germline CDR1 reads SGHDT; CDR2 reads YYEEEE. The CDR3 length is 16 residues. Written as DNA, the CDR3 is TGTGCCAGCAGCTTGGTGGCGGGCCAAGCTGGAAACACCATATATTTT. Translation gives CASSLVAGQAGNTIYF.

This clone was observed a handful of times. The chain recombines TRBV19 with TRBJ1-2, with 8 bases identical to TRBD1. CDR3 length equals 12 residues. From germline, CDR1 is LNHDA and CDR2 SQIVND (reference sequence). Trimming at V came to 5 bases and at J to 8 bases, leaving 4 bases not matched to a gene. CDR3 protein: CASSPYRGGYTF. The CDR3 bases are TGTGCCAGTAGTCCCTACAGGGGGGGCTACACCTTC.

This chain uses TRBV5-5 with TRBJ1-3; tentative D call: TRBD1 (6 bases). V was clipped by 0 bases and J by 3 bases, with 10 bases between them. Germline lookup yields CDR1 SGHKS and CDR2 YYEKEE (reference sequence). This CDR3 region has 15 residues. The CDR3 spells CASSLGNRDGNTIYF. The CDR3 nucleotides read TGTGCCAGCAGCTTGGGAAACAGGGATGGAAACACCATATATTTT.

The V and J genes are TRBV7-6 and TRBJ1-5; D call uncertain. V lost 1 base and J lost 0, with 13 bases in between. This CDR3 is built from 17 residues. Germline V gene lookup returns CDR1 SGHVS and CDR2 FNYEAQ. In DNA, the CDR3 is TGTGCCAGCAGCTTAGTCGTCACTCCTAATAGCAATCAGCCCCAGCATTTT. Its protein is CASSLVVTPNSNQPQHF.

This chain links TRBV27 with TRBJ1-6; 8 nucleotides agree with TRBD1. CDR3 length: 14 amino acids. Trimming at V came to 3 bases and at J to 8 bases, leaving 3 bases not matched to a gene. Germline V CDR1 and CDR2: MNHEY, SMNVEV (reference sequence). The CDR3 reads CASSFTGGDSPLHF. CDR3 sequence (DNA): TGTGCCAGCAGTTTTACAGGGGGGGATTCACCCCTCCACTTT.

V and J are TRBV6-4 and TRBJ2-1, with 9 bases matching TRBD1. The CDR3 length is 16 residues. After removal of 0 bases from V and 9 bases from J, the junction contained 9 bases not matched to a gene. The V gene's germline CDR1 is MRHNA and CDR2 SNTAGT. CDR3 amino acids: CASSDSPGQGVGEQFF. CDR3 sequence (DNA): TGTGCCAGCAGTGACTCGCCGGGACAGGGAGTAGGTGAGCAGTTCTTC.